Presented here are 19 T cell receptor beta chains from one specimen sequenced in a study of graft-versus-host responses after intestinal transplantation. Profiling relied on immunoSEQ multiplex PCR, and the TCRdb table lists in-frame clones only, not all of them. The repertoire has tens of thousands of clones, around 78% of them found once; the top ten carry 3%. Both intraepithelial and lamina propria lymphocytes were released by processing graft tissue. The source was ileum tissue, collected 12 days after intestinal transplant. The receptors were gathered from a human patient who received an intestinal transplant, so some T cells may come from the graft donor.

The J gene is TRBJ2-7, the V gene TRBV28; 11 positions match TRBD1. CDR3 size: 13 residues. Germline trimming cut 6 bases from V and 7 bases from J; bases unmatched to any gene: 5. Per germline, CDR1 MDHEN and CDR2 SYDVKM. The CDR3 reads CASSSGQGGEQYF. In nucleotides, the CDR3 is TGTGCCAGCAGCTCGGGACAGGGGGGGGAGCAGTACTTC.

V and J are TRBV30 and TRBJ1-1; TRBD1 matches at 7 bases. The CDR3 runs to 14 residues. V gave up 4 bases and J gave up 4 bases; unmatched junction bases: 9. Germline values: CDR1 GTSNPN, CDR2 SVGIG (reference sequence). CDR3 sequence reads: CAWTATGQPTEAFF. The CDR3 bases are TGTGCCTGGACCGCGACAGGGCAGCCCACTGAAGCTTTCTTT.

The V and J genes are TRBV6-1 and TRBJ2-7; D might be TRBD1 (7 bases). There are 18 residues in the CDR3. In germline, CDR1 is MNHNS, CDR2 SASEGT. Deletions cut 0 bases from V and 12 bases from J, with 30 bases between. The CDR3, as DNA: TGTGCCAGCAGTGAAGCAGGATCGGACAGGCGGGGACCCCTTATCTGGTACTTC. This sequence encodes CASSEAGSDRRGPLIWYF.

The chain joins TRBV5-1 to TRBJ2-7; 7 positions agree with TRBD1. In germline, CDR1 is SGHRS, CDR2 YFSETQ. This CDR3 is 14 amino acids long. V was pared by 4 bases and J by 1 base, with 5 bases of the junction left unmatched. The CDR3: CASSPRQGSYEQYF. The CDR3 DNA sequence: TGCGCCAGCAGCCCCAGACAGGGTTCCTACGAGCAGTACTTC.

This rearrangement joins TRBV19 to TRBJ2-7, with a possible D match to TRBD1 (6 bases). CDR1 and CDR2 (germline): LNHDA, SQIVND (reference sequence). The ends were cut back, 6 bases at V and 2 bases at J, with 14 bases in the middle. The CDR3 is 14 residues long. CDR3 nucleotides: TGTGCCAGTAGCCTAATTGAGGGGGCCTACGAGCAGTACTTC. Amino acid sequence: CASSLIEGAYEQYF.

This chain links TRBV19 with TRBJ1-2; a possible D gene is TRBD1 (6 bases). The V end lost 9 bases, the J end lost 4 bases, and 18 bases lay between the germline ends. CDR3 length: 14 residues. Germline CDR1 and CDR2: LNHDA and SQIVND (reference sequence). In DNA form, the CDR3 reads TGTGCCAGCCATGGGGGGGGGCCTAGCTATGGCTACACCTTC. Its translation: CASHGGGPSYGYTF.

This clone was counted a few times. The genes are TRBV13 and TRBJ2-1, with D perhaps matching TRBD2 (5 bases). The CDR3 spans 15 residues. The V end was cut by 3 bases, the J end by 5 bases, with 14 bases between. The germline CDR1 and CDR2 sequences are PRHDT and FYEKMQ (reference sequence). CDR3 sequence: CASSLSGIRNNEQFF. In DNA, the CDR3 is TGTGCCAGCAGCTTGTCGGGGATCCGGAACAATGAGCAGTTCTTC.

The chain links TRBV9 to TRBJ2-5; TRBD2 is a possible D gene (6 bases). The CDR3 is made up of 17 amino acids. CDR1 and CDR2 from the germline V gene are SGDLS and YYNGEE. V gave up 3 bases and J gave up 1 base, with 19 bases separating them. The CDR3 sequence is CASSARSAGSFQETQYF. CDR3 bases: TGTGCCAGCAGCGCCCGATCGGCGGGGTCTTTCCAAGAGACCCAGTACTTC.

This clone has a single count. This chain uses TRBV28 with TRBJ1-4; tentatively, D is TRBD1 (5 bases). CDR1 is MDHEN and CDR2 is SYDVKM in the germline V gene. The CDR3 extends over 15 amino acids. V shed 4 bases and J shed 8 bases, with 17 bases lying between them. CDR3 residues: CASSSFPQGGEKLFF. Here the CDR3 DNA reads TGTGCCAGCAGTTCATTTCCCCAGGGTGGGGAAAAACTGTTTTTT.

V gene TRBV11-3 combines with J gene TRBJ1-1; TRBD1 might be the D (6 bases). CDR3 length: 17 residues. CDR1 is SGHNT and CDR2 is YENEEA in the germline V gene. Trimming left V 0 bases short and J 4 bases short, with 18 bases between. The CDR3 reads CASSLEARVGASTEAFF. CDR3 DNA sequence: TGTGCCAGCAGCTTAGAAGCCAGAGTGGGGGCTAGCACTGAAGCTTTCTTT. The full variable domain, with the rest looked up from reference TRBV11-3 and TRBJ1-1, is EAGVVQSPRYKIIEKKQPVAFWCNPISGHNTLYWYLQNLGQGPELLIRYENEEAVDDSQLPKDRFSAERLKGVDSTLKIQPAELGDSAVYLCASSLEARVGASTEAFFGQGTRLTVV.

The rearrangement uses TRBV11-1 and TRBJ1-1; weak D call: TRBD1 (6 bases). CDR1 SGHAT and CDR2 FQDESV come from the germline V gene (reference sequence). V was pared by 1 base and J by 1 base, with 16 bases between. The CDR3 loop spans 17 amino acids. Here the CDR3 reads CASSLGWGLSGNTEAFF. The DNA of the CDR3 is TGTGCCAGCAGCTTAGGGTGGGGGCTCAGCGGGAACACTGAAGCTTTCTTT.

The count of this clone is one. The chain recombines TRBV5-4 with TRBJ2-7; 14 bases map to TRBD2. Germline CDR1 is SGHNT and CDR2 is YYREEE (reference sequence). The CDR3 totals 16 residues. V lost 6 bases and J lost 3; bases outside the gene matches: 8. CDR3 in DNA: TGTGCCAGCACCCCGGCCGGGACTAGCGGGAGCTACGAGCAGTACTTC. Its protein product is CASTPAGTSGSYEQYF.

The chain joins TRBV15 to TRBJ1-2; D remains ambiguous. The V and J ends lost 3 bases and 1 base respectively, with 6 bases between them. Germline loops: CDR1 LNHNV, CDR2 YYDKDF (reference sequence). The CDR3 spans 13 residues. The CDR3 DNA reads TGTGCCACCAGCAGGACACGTAACTATGGCTACACCTTC. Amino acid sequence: CATSRTRNYGYTF.

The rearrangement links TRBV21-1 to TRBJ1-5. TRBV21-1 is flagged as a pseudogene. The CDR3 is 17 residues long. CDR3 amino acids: CASSQRLATLAHQPQHF. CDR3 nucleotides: TGTGCCAGCAGCCAACGATTAGCTACATTGGCTCATCAGCCCCAGCATTTT.

The CDR3 sequence: CASGREAGELFF. As DNA, the CDR3 is TGTGCTAGTGGCCGAGAAGCCGGGGAGCTGTTTTTT. The chain couples TRBV12-5 to TRBJ2-2; D gene uncertain. V was trimmed by 6 bases and J by 6 bases, leaving 8 bases between them. This CDR3 has 12 residues. CDR1 and CDR2 from the germline V gene are LGHNT and FRNRAP.

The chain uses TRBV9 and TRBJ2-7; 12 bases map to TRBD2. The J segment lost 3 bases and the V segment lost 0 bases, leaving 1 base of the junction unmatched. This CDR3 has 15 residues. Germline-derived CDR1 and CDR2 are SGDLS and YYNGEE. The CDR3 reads CASSVASGRDYEQYF. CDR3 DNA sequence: TGTGCCAGCAGCGTAGCTAGCGGGAGGGACTACGAGCAGTACTTC. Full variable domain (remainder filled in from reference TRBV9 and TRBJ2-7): DSGVTQTPKHLITATGQRVTLRCSPRSGDLSVYWYQQSLDQGLQFLIQYYNGEERAKGNILERFSAQQFPDLHSELNLSSLELGDSALYFCASSVASGRDYEQYFGPGTRLTVT.

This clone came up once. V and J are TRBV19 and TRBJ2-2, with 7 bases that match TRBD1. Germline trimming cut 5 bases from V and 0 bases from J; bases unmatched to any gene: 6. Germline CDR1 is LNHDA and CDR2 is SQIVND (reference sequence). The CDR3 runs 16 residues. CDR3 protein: CASSPTGVSNTGELFF. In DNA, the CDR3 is TGTGCCAGTAGTCCTACAGGGGTTTCGAACACCGGGGAGCTGTTTTTT.

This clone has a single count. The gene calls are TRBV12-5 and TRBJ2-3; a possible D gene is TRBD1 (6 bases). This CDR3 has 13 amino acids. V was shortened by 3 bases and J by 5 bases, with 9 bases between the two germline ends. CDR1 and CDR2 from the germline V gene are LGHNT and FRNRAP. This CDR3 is CASGLKGGDTQYF. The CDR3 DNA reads TGTGCTAGTGGTTTAAAAGGGGGAGATACGCAGTATTTT.

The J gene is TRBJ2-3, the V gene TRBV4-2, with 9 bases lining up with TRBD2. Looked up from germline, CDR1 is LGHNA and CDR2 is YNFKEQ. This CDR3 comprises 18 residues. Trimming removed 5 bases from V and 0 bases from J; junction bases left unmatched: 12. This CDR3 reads CASSLGVAGELSTDTQYF. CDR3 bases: TGTGCCAGCAGCTTGGGGGTAGCGGGGGAGTTAAGCACAGATACGCAGTATTTT.